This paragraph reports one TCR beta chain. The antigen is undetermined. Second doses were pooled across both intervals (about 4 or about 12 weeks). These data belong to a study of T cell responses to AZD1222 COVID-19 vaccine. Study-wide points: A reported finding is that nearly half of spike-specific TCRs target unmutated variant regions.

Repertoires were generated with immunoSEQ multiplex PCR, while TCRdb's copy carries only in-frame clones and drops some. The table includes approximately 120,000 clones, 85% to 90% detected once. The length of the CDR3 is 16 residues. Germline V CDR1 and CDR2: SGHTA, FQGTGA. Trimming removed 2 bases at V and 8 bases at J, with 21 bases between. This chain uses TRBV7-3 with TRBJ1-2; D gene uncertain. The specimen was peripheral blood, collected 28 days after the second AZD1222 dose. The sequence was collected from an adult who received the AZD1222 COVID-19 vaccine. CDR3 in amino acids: CASSLRQSASAGGYTF. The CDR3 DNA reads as TGTGCCAGCAGCTTACGACAATCCGCCTCCGCGGGGGGCTACACCTTC.